This TCR beta chain was identified during a study of T cells in Graves' hyperthyroidism and ophthalmopathy. The CDR3 is 17 amino acids. Trimming cost V 0 bases and J 4 bases; bases outside gene matches: 14. CDR1 DFQATT and CDR2 SNEGSKA come from the germline V gene (reference sequence). This clonotype occurred a few times. Its target is not known. Amplification of TCR beta CDR3 regions used RNA as the template. The HTBI primer set drove a first-round RT-PCR of the TCR CDR3. One entry per CDR3 protein results from TCRdb running MiXCR on the multiplex PCR reads. The repertoire holds just under 750,000 distinct CDR3 sequences, with 35% as singletons. The hyperthyroidism patients had all been newly diagnosed, and their disease duration was under 2 months. Their ages ranged from 18 to 65 years. Study conclusions and caveats: Blood also carried most thyroid clonotypes expanded above 0.001.

The sequencing input was blood. This rearrangement joins TRBV20-1 to TRBJ2-5, with TRBD2 identical over 7 bases. This clonotype originated in a woman in her thirties or forties with Graves' hyperthyroidism. This chain's CDR3 is CSARDRPSTGGGETQYF. In nucleotides, the CDR3 is TGCAGTGCTAGAGATCGCCCCTCCACTGGGGGGGGAGAGACCCAGTACTTC.